Each of the 24 T cell receptor beta chains below was sequenced from the same sample in a study of control samples from healthy donors and cancer patients. Data came from immunoSEQ multiplex PCR; TCRdb stores just in-frame clones and leaves some out. The sample yields about 170,000 clones, approximately 90% seen once. What was sequenced was blood. Every receptor here comes from a man aged 25-45 years in good health.

V usage is TRBV14 and J usage is TRBJ2-7, with D possibly being TRBD2 (5 bases). This CDR3 is 13 amino acids long. The V end was cut by 5 bases, the J end by 3 bases, with 11 bases between. The germline gives CDR1 SGHDN, CDR2 FVKESK. The CDR3 DNA sequence: TGTGCCAGCAGCAGGGTAAGCGGCTACGAGCAGTACTTC. Translating gives CASSRVSGYEQYF. Full variable domain (rest looked up from reference TRBV14 and TRBJ2-7): EAGVTQFPSHSVIEKGQTVTLRCDPISGHDNLYWYRRVMGKEIKFLLHFVKESKQDESGMPNNRFLAERTGGTYSTLKVQPAELEDSGVYFCASSRVSGYEQYFGPGTRLTVT.

This clone was detected only once. The V gene is TRBV9, the J gene TRBJ1-1; TRBD1 matches 7 bases. The V gene's germline CDR1 is SGDLS and CDR2 YYNGEE. This CDR3 has 15 residues. Unmatched junction bases numbered 9, after V lost 5 bases and J lost 2 bases. The CDR3 here is CASRQGPSPNTEAFF. Written as DNA, the CDR3 is TGTGCCAGCAGACAGGGGCCTAGTCCCAACACTGAAGCTTTCTTT.

V is TRBV27 and J is TRBJ1-2; unclear D gene. V was clipped by 2 bases and J by 5 bases, with 15 bases between them. There are 15 residues in the CDR3. The germline V gene has CDR1 MNHEY and CDR2 SMNVEV (reference sequence). The CDR3 DNA sequence: TGTGCCAGCAGTTTAGTTCCAGAAACCAATTATGGCTACACCTTC. This codes for CASSLVPETNYGYTF.

The CDR3 spells CASSVASEGSRSEAFF. The CDR3 DNA sequence: TGTGCCAGCAGCGTAGCTTCGGAGGGGAGTAGGTCTGAAGCTTTCTTT. This sequence joins TRBV9 and TRBJ1-1, with TRBD1 as a possible D gene (5 bases). The CDR3 sequence is 16 residues long. V was cut by 0 bases and J by 6 bases, with 18 bases left in between. The germline V gene has CDR1 SGDLS and CDR2 YYNGEE.

On this clone: This same CDR3 is encoded by further DNA sequences in the sample. The chain has TRBV3-1 (or the pseudogene TRBV3-2) and TRBJ1-6; D gene uncertain. The CDR3 has 12 amino acids. V gave up 0 bases and J gave up 10 bases, with 4 bases separating them. From germline, CDR1 is LGHDT and CDR2 YNNKEL (reference sequence). For the CDR3, the DNA is TGTGCCAGCAGCCAAGAGGGCTCACCCCTCCACTTT. The encoded protein is CASSQEGSPLHF.

The chain is built from TRBV28 and TRBJ1-4, with D uncertain. Germline V lookup: CDR1 MDHEN, CDR2 SYDVKM. CDR3 size: 14 residues. The ends were cut back, 4 bases at V and 3 bases at J, with 9 bases in the middle. Here the CDR3 reads CASSSRPANEKLFF. CDR3 coding DNA: TGTGCCAGCAGTTCCCGCCCCGCTAATGAAAAACTGTTTTTT.

The CDR3 protein is CASSGSTGVLAGNTIYF. In nucleotides, the CDR3 is TGTGCCAGCAGTGGGTCGACAGGGGTATTAGCTGGAAACACCATATATTTT. The chain employs TRBV25-1 and TRBJ1-3; 8 bases match TRBD1. The junction had 10 bases not matched to a gene; V was cut back by 4 bases and J by 2 bases. Germline assignment: CDR1 MGHDK and CDR2 SYGVNS. This CDR3 is built from 17 residues.

This clone has a single count. The V call is TRBV7-2, the J call TRBJ2-7; the D is unclear. Trimming removed 5 bases at V and 4 bases at J, with 12 bases between. Looked up from germline, CDR1 is SGHTA and CDR2 is FQGNSA. CDR3 length equals 13 residues. The CDR3 spells CASSQLIGYEQYF. In DNA, the CDR3 is TGTGCCAGCAGCCAGCTGATAGGGTACGAGCAGTACTTC.

V usage is TRBV7-9 and J usage is TRBJ1-1, with 11 bases that match TRBD1. This CDR3 spans 14 amino acids. V was pared by 5 bases and J by 5 bases, with 4 bases of the junction left unmatched. Looked up from germline, CDR1 is SEHNR and CDR2 is FQNEAQ (reference sequence). The CDR3 reads CASSLGQGETEAFF. CDR3 coding DNA: TGTGCCAGCAGCCTGGGACAGGGGGAAACTGAAGCTTTCTTT.

The CDR3 region has the DNA TGTGCCAGCAGCCCCCACGGGGGGAGAAATTCCTACAATGAGCAGTTCTTC. Encoded protein: CASSPHGGRNSYNEQFF. J is TRBJ2-1 and V is TRBV9, with 7 bases that match TRBD2. Per the germline V gene, CDR1 is SGDLS and CDR2 is YYNGEE. This CDR3 contains 17 residues. Trimming at V came to 4 bases and at J to 1 base, leaving 11 bases not matched to a gene.

The V call is TRBV6-5, the J call TRBJ1-2, with D unclear. Germline CDR1 is MNHEY and CDR2 is SVGAGI. The CDR3 contains 12 residues. V was trimmed by 6 bases and J by 3 bases, leaving 8 bases between them. The CDR3 nucleotides read TGTGCCAGCAGGAAGGTCGACTATGGCTACACCTTC. Encoded protein: CASRKVDYGYTF.

The chain combines TRBV7-2 with TRBJ1-2, with D possibly matching TRBD1 (5 bases). CDR1 and CDR2 (germline): SGHTA, FQGNSA. The CDR3 has 13 residues. V lost 2 bases, J lost 2 bases, and 6 bases lay in between. The CDR3 bases are TGTGCCAGCAGCTTACGGGGGAACTATGGCTACACCTTC. This gives the protein CASSLRGNYGYTF. The whole variable domain, filled in from reference TRBV7-2 and TRBJ1-2, reads GAGVSQSPSNKVTEKGKDVELRCDPISGHTALYWYRQSLGQGLEFLIYFQGNSAPDKSGLPSDRFSAERTGGSVSTLTIQRTQQEDSAVYLCASSLRGNYGYTFGSGTRLTVV.

The chain carries TRBV6-6 and TRBJ1-5; D ambiguous. CDR3 length equals 13 residues. Germline V gene sequence: CDR1 MNHNY, CDR2 SVGAGI (reference sequence). Deletions cut 1 base from V and 4 bases from J, with 5 bases between. The CDR3 DNA follows: TGTGCCAGCAGTTACTACCAGAATCAGCCCCAGCATTTT. It codes for CASSYYQNQPQHF.

In regard to this clone: A junction end diverges from the germline sequence, so it may reflect a read error. The gene calls are TRBV2 and TRBJ1-4; TRBD1 matches 9 bases. This CDR3 region has 13 residues. CDR1 is SNHLY, CDR2 FYNNEI, per germline. The CDR3 DNA reads TGTGCCGGCAGGGGACAGGGAGATGAAAAACTGTTTTTT. As protein: CAGRGQGDEKLFF.

This clone came up once. The chain carries TRBV6-5 and TRBJ2-2; D is possibly TRBD1 (5 bases). Deletions cut 5 bases from V and 6 bases from J, with 16 bases between. Germline loops: CDR1 MNHEY, CDR2 SVGAGI. This CDR3 has 15 residues. The chain's CDR3 is CASSLQDIWSGELFF. The CDR3 DNA sequence: TGTGCCAGCAGTCTTCAGGACATTTGGTCCGGGGAGCTGTTTTTT.

This chain connects TRBV7-6 to TRBJ1-6; 9 bases are shared with TRBD1. J lost 6 bases, V lost 1 base, and 7 bases had no gene match. Looked up from germline, CDR1 is SGHVS and CDR2 is FNYEAQ. The CDR3 contains 17 residues. CDR3 nucleotide sequence: TGTGCCAGCAGCTTAGTCGAACAGGGGGCTGGTAATTCACCCCTCCACTTT. Its translation: CASSLVEQGAGNSPLHF.

CDR3 coding DNA: TGTGCCAGCAGCCATGGGGACATGGACTATGGCTACACCTTC. Encoded protein: CASSHGDMDYGYTF. The gene calls are TRBV4-2 and TRBJ1-2; possible D gene TRBD1, 6 bases. The CDR3 is made up of 14 amino acids. Germline values: CDR1 LGHNA, CDR2 YNFKEQ. Trimming removed 3 bases from V and 3 bases from J, with 11 bases in between.

The V and J genes are TRBV9 and TRBJ2-1; tentatively, D is TRBD1 or TRBD2 (5 bases each). The germline CDR1 and CDR2 sequences are SGDLS and YYNGEE. Trimming took off 7 bases at V and 3 bases at J, with 14 bases between the two ends. This CDR3 has 14 residues. The CDR3 nucleotides read TGTGCCAGCGGTGGGACGGCTAACTACAATGAGCAGTTCTTC. It translates to CASGGTANYNEQFF.

J is TRBJ1-3 and V is TRBV20-1, with D uncertain. The CDR3 is 14 residues long. The V gene lost 4 bases and the J gene lost 0 bases, with 10 bases spanning the gap. Germline V lookup: CDR1 DFQATT, CDR2 SNEGSKA (reference sequence). DNA for the CDR3: TGCAGTGCTATTGACGGCCTCTCTGGAAACACCATATATTTT. Protein product: CSAIDGLSGNTIYF.

A single count supports this clone. This sequence joins TRBV24-1 and TRBJ1-5; D is unresolved. CDR3 length: 13 amino acids. CDR1 is KGHDR, CDR2 SFDVKD, per germline. Trimming pared 6 bases from V and 8 bases from J, leaving 13 bases between. The CDR3 nucleotides are TGTGCCACCAGTAACCCCCCACCGGAGCCCCAGCATTTT. This sequence encodes CATSNPPPEPQHF.

The chain is built from TRBV10-2 and TRBJ1-5; 7 bases are shared with TRBD1. With 5 bases clipped from V and 0 bases from J, the junction kept 16 bases outside the gene matches. The CDR3 sequence is 19 residues long. Per the germline V gene, CDR1 is WSHSY and CDR2 is SAAADI. CDR3 bases: TGCGCCAGCAGTAAAAGCCAAGCGGGACAGATGTATAGCAATCAGCCCCAGCATTTT. Translating it yields CASSKSQAGQMYSNQPQHF.

The V gene is TRBV5-1, the J gene TRBJ2-1; possibly TRBD1 or TRBD2 for D (6 bases each). CDR1 SGHRS and CDR2 YFSETQ come from the germline V gene. This CDR3 is built from 14 residues. With 7 bases removed from V and 2 bases from J, the gap between germline ends came to 13 bases. CDR3 nucleotide sequence: TGCGCCAGCGCCCTCGGGGGCCCCTACAATGAGCAGTTCTTC. The encoded protein is CASALGGPYNEQFF.

The rearrangement joins TRBV6-5 to TRBJ1-6; D is undetermined. The germline gives CDR1 MNHEY, CDR2 SVGAGI. The length of the CDR3 is 13 residues. V lost 7 bases, J lost 8 bases, and 12 bases lay in between. In nucleotides, the CDR3 is TGTGCCAGCAAAAACGGGGTGGATTCACCCCTCCACTTT. It specifies CASKNGVDSPLHF.

J is TRBJ1-4 and V is TRBV2, with a weak D call TRBD1 (6 bases). The CDR3 has 14 amino acids. Germline V gene data show CDR1 as SNHLY and CDR2 as FYNNEI. V shed 7 bases and J shed 7 bases, with 16 bases lying between them. The CDR3 sequence: CASTVQGTGEKLFF. The CDR3 DNA sequence: TGTGCCAGCACCGTCCAGGGGACGGGTGAAAAACTGTTTTTT.